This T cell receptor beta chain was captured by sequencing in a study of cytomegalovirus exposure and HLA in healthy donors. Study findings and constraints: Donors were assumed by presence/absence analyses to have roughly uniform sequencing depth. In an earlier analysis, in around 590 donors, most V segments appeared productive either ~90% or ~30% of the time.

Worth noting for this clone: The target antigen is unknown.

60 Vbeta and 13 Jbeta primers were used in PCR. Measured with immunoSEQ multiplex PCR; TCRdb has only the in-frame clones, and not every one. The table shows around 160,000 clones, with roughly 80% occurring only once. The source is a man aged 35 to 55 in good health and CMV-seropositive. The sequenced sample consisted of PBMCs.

The CDR3 DNA sequence: TGTGCCAGCAGCCCTAGTAGAGGACTAGCGGCCGGGGAGCTGTTTTTT. It codes for CASSPSRGLAAGELFF. The chain combines TRBV7-2 with TRBJ2-2; 10 bases are a match to TRBD2. CDR3 length equals 16 residues. Germline CDR1 and CDR2: SGHTA and FQGNSA. V trimming: 5 bases; J trimming: 6 bases; junction bases outside the gene matches: 9.